Listed here are 23 T cell receptor beta chains from one sample, sequenced in a study of early T cells in non-severe SARS-CoV-2 infection. In TCRdb, the 5' RACE reads were re-called with MiXCR into one record per CDR3 protein. The sample has nearly 110,000 distinct CDR3 sequences, over 8.5% seen once. The sequenced sample consisted of whole blood. The receptors derive from an adult who was a healthcare worker with PCR-confirmed SARS-CoV-2 infection or an uninfected control (not recorded which).

This clonotype came up many times. The chain links TRBV7-9 to TRBJ1-1; D is ambiguous. V lost 3 bases to trimming and J lost 8 bases, with 13 bases between them. CDR3 size: 13 residues. Germline V gene sequence: CDR1 SEHNR, CDR2 FQNEAQ (reference sequence). CDR3 DNA sequence: TGTGCCAGCAGCTTGGCAGAGATCTCCGAAGCTTTCTTT. Its protein is CASSLAEISEAFF.

The chain links TRBV12-3 or TRBV12-4 to TRBJ2-2; D is unresolved. V was pared by 5 bases and J by 6 bases, with 13 bases between. CDR3 length equals 14 residues. CDR3 coding DNA: TGTGCCAGCAGTGCGACCCAACTGGCCGGGGAGCTGTTTTTT. It codes for CASSATQLAGELFF.

The V and J genes are TRBV4-1 and TRBJ1-5; the D is unclear. Trimming left V 2 bases short and J 0 bases short, with 14 bases between. The length of the CDR3 is 17 residues. Germline CDR1 reads MGHRA; CDR2 reads YSYEKL. CDR3 in amino acids: CASSQNPQQYSNQPQHF. The CDR3 DNA follows: TGCGCCAGCAGCCAAAACCCCCAGCAGTATAGCAATCAGCCCCAGCATTTT.

The chain joins TRBV2 to TRBJ2-3, with TRBD2 as a possible D gene (5 bases). From germline, CDR1 is SNHLY and CDR2 FYNNEI. The CDR3 spans 15 residues. The V gene lost 2 bases and the J gene lost 4 bases, with 13 bases spanning the gap. The CDR3 bases are TGTGCCAGCAGTGAACGGGGTCTAGCCGCAGATACGCAGTATTTT. Its translation is CASSERGLAADTQYF.

This clonotype was picked up a small number of times. The chain carries TRBV29-1 and TRBJ2-4; no definite D call. CDR1 SQVTM and CDR2 ANQGSEA come from the germline V gene. Trimming left V 4 bases short and J 6 bases short, with 7 bases between. The CDR3 spans 11 residues. CDR3 DNA: TGCAGCGTTGGTCTCGGAAACATTCAGTACTTC. The encoded protein is CSVGLGNIQYF.

The table lists this clonotype with many counts. The chain links TRBV6-6 to TRBJ1-2; D unresolved. This CDR3 has 14 amino acids. CDR1 and CDR2 (germline): MNHNY, SVGAGI (reference sequence). V was cut by 2 bases and J by 0 bases, with 7 bases left in between. CDR3 nucleotides: TGTGCCAGCAGTTACGGGCAAGCTAACTATGGCTACACCTTC. This translates into CASSYGQANYGYTF.

This clonotype has more than one count but fewer than ten. The chain employs TRBV11-2 and TRBJ2-7; TRBD2 is a possible D gene (6 bases). The CDR3 totals 14 residues. V was shortened by 5 bases and J by 7 bases, with 18 bases between the two germline ends. The V gene's germline CDR1 is SGHAT and CDR2 FQNNGV. The CDR3 sequence: CASSQGTVGGEQYF. As DNA, the CDR3 is TGTGCCAGCAGCCAAGGGACGGTTGGAGGGGAGCAGTACTTC.

This clonotype showed up many times. The gene calls are TRBV11-2 and TRBJ2-7, with 9 bases aligning to TRBD1. The J segment lost 7 bases and the V segment lost 5 bases, leaving 15 bases of the junction unmatched. Germline V CDR1 and CDR2: SGHAT, FQNNGV. The CDR3 sequence is 16 residues long. This chain's CDR3 is CASSARRDRADYEQYF. In DNA, the CDR3 is TGTGCCAGCAGCGCACGCCGGGACAGGGCAGATTATGAGCAGTACTTC.

This chain joins TRBV25-1 and TRBJ2-1; D is perhaps TRBD2 (7 bases). The V and J ends lost 4 bases and 14 bases respectively, with 15 bases between them. Germline values: CDR1 MGHDK, CDR2 SYGVNS. The CDR3 sequence is 12 residues long. This CDR3 is CASSGRGAEEFF. DNA for the CDR3: TGTGCCAGCAGTGGACGGGGGGCGGAGGAGTTCTTC. Full variable domain (rest looked up from reference TRBV25-1 and TRBJ2-1): EADIYQTPRYLVIGTGKKITLECSQTMGHDKMYWYQQDPGMELHLIHYSYGVNSTEKGDLSSESTVSRIRTEHFPLTLESARPSHTSQYLCASSGRGAEEFFGPGTRLTVL.

This clonotype came up many times. The genes are TRBV5-1 and TRBJ1-2, with 7 nucleotides matching TRBD1. V was clipped by 7 bases and J by 4 bases; unmatched bases: 10. Looked up from germline, CDR1 is SGHRS and CDR2 is YFSETQ. This CDR3 is 14 amino acids long. CDR3 nucleotides: TGCGCCAGCGGACGGGACAGCGGGGTCTATGGCTACACCTTC. Translating gives CASGRDSGVYGYTF. Complete variable domain (other parts from reference TRBV5-1 and TRBJ1-2): KAGVTQTPRYLIKTRGQQVTLSCSPISGHRSVSWYQQTPGQGLQFLFEYFSETQRNKGNFPGRFSGRQFSNSRSEMNVSTLELGDSALYLCASGRDSGVYGYTFGSGTRLTVV.

The chain links TRBV24-1 to TRBJ2-3; D might be TRBD2 (5 bases). The germline V gene encodes CDR1 KGHDR and CDR2 SFDVKD. This CDR3 region has 17 residues. The V end was cut by 2 bases, the J end by 4 bases, with 18 bases between. The CDR3 DNA is TGTGCCACCAGTGATTCAATAGCGAGAGTTGGCGCAGATACGCAGTATTTT. Translated: CATSDSIARVGADTQYF.

This clonotype was counted ten times or more. The genes are TRBV3-1 and TRBJ1-2; a possible D gene is TRBD1 (6 bases). CDR3 length: 12 residues. The germline V gene has CDR1 LGHDT and CDR2 YNNKEL (reference sequence). Trimming removed 9 bases from V and 4 bases from J, with 12 bases in between. CDR3: CASNRVGYGYTF. Written as DNA, the CDR3 is TGTGCCAGTAACAGGGTGGGCTATGGCTACACCTTC.

In its sample, this clonotype was seen many times. The chain links TRBV18 to TRBJ2-6; the D gene is possibly TRBD2 (7 bases). Between the trimmed V and J ends, which lost 0 bases and 4 bases, there was a span of 16 bases. CDR3 length: 18 residues. Germline values: CDR1 KGHSH, CDR2 LQKENI. This CDR3 is CASSPPQRGAPGANVLTF. DNA of the CDR3: TGTGCCAGCTCACCACCTCAACGGGGGGCGCCCGGGGCCAACGTCCTGACTTTC.

J is TRBJ2-3 and V is TRBV2; maybe TRBD2 (5 bases). Per the germline V gene, CDR1 is SNHLY and CDR2 is FYNNEI. The CDR3 covers 14 residues. The ends were cut back, 7 bases at V and 9 bases at J, with 20 bases in the middle. CDR3 nucleotide sequence: TGTGCCAGCAAGGAGCGGCTCCTCCAGATCACGCAGTATTTT. This sequence encodes CASKERLLQITQYF.

This clonotype was detected many times. The V call is TRBV28, the J call TRBJ2-4, with D possibly being TRBD2 (5 bases). The germline V gene encodes CDR1 MDHEN and CDR2 SYDVKM. The V gene lost 5 bases and the J gene lost 8 bases, with 19 bases spanning the gap. The CDR3 has 15 amino acids. CDR3 amino acids: CASSPLDVEADIQYF. The CDR3, as DNA: TGTGCCAGCAGTCCCTTGGACGTCGAAGCGGACATTCAGTACTTC.

This clonotype has a count of ten or more. The V gene is TRBV9, the J gene TRBJ1-3; no definite D call. This CDR3 comprises 16 residues. CDR1 SGDLS and CDR2 YYNGEE come from the germline V gene. V lost 4 bases, J lost 6 bases, and 20 bases lay in between. The CDR3, as DNA: TGTGCCAGCAGCCCTCGGACCGGTCGAACTGAAAACACCATATATTTT. Amino acid sequence: CASSPRTGRTENTIYF.

In its sample, this clonotype was seen many times. The V and J genes are TRBV10-1 and TRBJ2-1, with a weak D call TRBD2 (5 bases). V was shortened by 5 bases and J by 5 bases, with 10 bases between the two germline ends. Germline values: CDR1 WNHNN, CDR2 SYGVQD (reference sequence). The length of the CDR3 is 13 residues. The CDR3, as DNA: TGCGCCAGCAGTCAAGGACTTAACAATGAGCAGTTCTTC. It yields the protein CASSQGLNNEQFF.

This clonotype has a count of ten or more. The chain uses TRBV10-1 and TRBJ2-2; D is uncertain. Per the germline V gene, CDR1 is WNHNN and CDR2 is SYGVQD (reference sequence). The CDR3 contains 14 residues. V dropped 6 bases and J dropped 4 bases, with 12 bases sitting between them. In DNA form, the CDR3 reads TGCGCCAGCAGCTCTGGGGATATCACCGGGGAGCTGTTTTTT. This gives the protein CASSSGDITGELFF.

This clonotype appeared a few times. The chain uses TRBV13 and TRBJ2-7; 10 bases line up with TRBD2. V was clipped by 3 bases and J by 7 bases; unmatched bases: 6. The CDR3 extends over 14 amino acids. CDR1 PRHDT and CDR2 FYEKMQ come from the germline V gene (reference sequence). The CDR3 loop reads CASSFTSGTGEQYF. CDR3 nucleotide sequence: TGTGCCAGCAGCTTTACTAGCGGGACGGGGGAGCAGTACTTC.

This rearrangement joins TRBV12-3 or TRBV12-4 to TRBJ2-6; D is unclear. V gave up 4 bases and J gave up 0 bases, with 13 bases separating them. This CDR3 has 17 amino acids. The DNA for the CDR3 is TGTGCCAGCAGTTCCCCTAAATGGGTCTCTGGGGCCAACGTCCTGACTTTC. Its protein is CASSSPKWVSGANVLTF.

The chain recombines TRBV27 with TRBJ2-5; D gene ambiguous. CDR3 size: 16 residues. In germline, CDR1 is MNHEY, CDR2 SMNVEV (reference sequence). V lost 7 bases and J lost 2, with 20 bases in between. The CDR3 is CASNIPKAAPQETQYF. Written as DNA, the CDR3 is TGTGCCAGCAATATTCCCAAGGCGGCTCCTCAAGAGACCCAGTACTTC.

The rearrangement joins TRBV28 to TRBJ2-1; D perhaps matches TRBD2 (6 bases). Germline loops: CDR1 MDHEN, CDR2 SYDVKM. The V and J ends lost 6 bases and 5 bases respectively, with 11 bases between them. The CDR3 contains 13 residues. The CDR3 DNA follows: TGTGCCAGCAGCTCGGGGACTGACAATGAGCAGTTCTTC. The encoded protein is CASSSGTDNEQFF.

This clonotype has a handful of counts. This chain connects TRBV6-6 to TRBJ1-5; weak D call: TRBD1 (5 bases). V was trimmed by 2 bases and J by 0 bases, leaving 11 bases between them. Per the germline V gene, CDR1 is MNHNY and CDR2 is SVGAGI (reference sequence). The CDR3 loop spans 16 amino acids. Written as DNA, the CDR3 is TGTGCCAGCAGTTACCCCGACAGCTATAGCAATCAGCCCCAGCATTTT. The encoded protein is CASSYPDSYSNQPQHF.